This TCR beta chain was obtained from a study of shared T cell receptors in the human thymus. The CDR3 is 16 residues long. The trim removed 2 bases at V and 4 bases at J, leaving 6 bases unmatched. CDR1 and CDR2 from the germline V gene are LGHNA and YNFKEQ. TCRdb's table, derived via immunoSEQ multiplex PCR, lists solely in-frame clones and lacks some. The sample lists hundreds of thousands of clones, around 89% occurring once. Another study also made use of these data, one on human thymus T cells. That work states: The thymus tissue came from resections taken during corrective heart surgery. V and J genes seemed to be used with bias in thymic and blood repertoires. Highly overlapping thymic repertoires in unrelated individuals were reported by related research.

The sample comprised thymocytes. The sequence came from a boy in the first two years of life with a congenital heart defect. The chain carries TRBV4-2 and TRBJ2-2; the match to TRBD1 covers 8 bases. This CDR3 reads CASSQTTGAGTGELFF. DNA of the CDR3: TGTGCCAGCAGCCAAACGACAGGGGCGGGCACCGGGGAGCTGTTTTTT.